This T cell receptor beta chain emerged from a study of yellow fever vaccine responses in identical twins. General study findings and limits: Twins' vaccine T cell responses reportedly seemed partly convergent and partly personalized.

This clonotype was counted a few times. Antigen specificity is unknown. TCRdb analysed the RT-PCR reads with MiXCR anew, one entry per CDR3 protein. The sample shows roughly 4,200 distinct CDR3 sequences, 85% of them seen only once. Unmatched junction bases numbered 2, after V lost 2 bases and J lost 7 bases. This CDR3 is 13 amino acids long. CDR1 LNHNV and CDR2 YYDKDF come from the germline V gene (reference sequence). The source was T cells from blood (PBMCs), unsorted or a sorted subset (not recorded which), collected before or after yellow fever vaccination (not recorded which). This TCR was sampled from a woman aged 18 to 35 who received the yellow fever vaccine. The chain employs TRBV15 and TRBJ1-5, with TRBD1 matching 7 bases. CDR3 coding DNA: TGTGCCACCAGCAGATACAGGGGCCAGCCCCAGCATTTT. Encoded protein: CATSRYRGQPQHF.